These 5 T cell receptor beta chains originate from one sample sequenced in a study of blood T cell repertoires in COVID-19. Repertoires were generated with immunoSEQ multiplex PCR, while TCRdb's copy carries only in-frame clones and drops some. Counted here are about 78,000 clones, roughly 88% occurring once; the ten biggest clones make up roughly 2.5%. The sample taken for sequencing was peripheral blood. The receptors were sampled from a man aged 65-85 years with active or convalescent COVID-19.

The chain is built from TRBV5-4 and TRBJ1-2; 8 bases are a match to TRBD1. The CDR3 spans 12 residues. The ends lost 2 bases at V and 8 bases at J; junction bases unmatched: 2. CDR1 SGHNT and CDR2 YYREEE come from the germline V gene (reference sequence). The CDR3 DNA reads as TGTGCCAGCAGCTTAGACAGGGGAGGCTACACCTTC. As protein: CASSLDRGGYTF.

The chain is built from TRBV19 and TRBJ2-2, with 7 bases fitting TRBD1. The V gene's germline CDR1 is LNHDA and CDR2 SQIVND (reference sequence). V shed 4 bases, J shed 5 bases, and the junction held 7 bases outside the gene matches. CDR3 length: 15 residues. CDR3 nucleotide sequence: TGTGCCAGTAGTACACAGGGGAGTTGGACCGGGGAGCTGTTTTTT. The encoded protein is CASSTQGSWTGELFF.

This chain links TRBV27 with TRBJ2-1, with 7 bases matching TRBD2. The CDR3 is 14 residues long. J was trimmed by 2 bases and V by 8 bases; bases with no gene match: 6. Germline V lookup: CDR1 MNHEY, CDR2 SMNVEV (reference sequence). CDR3 nucleotide sequence: TGTGCCAGCTGTCCGGGACTACCCTACAATGAGCAGTTCTTC. Translated, it gives CASCPGLPYNEQFF.

This clone was counted once. The chain combines TRBV10-1 with TRBJ1-2; 10 nucleotides line up with TRBD1. This CDR3 spans 13 amino acids. Germline lookup yields CDR1 WNHNN and CDR2 SYGVQD (reference sequence). With V trimmed by 6 bases and J by 8 bases, 6 bases remained unmatched. CDR3 in DNA: TGCGCCAGCAGCCCCGGGACAGGGGAAGGCTACACCTTC. Its protein product is CASSPGTGEGYTF.

The chain is built from TRBV4-1 and TRBJ2-3, with 11 bases fitting TRBD2. The CDR3 is 16 residues long. Losses at the gene ends were 4 bases for V and 1 base for J; bases not matched to a gene: 4. Germline V lookup: CDR1 MGHRA, CDR2 YSYEKL. The CDR3 sequence is CASSLSGLAGTDTQYF. CDR3 nucleotides: TGCGCCAGCAGCCTCTCGGGACTAGCGGGCACAGATACGCAGTATTTT.